This TCR beta chain was obtained from a study of identical twins. TCRdb fed the 5' RACE reads into MiXCR, producing one record per CDR3 protein. The data hold 500,000 to 700,000 distinct CDR3 sequences, with about 7% observed a single time. After removal of 2 bases from V and 5 bases from J, the junction contained 5 bases not matched to a gene. CDR3 length: 14 residues. CDR1 and CDR2 from the germline V gene are SQVTM and ANQGSEA. This clonotype was recorded a few times. This sample was shared with a second study, whose subject was yellow fever vaccine responses in identical twins.

This clonotype was obtained from a woman between 18 and 29 years old in good health. Specimen: PBMCs. The V call is TRBV29-1, the J call TRBJ1-1, with 10 positions matching TRBD1. The CDR3 sequence is CSVEPRTGGTEAFF. As DNA, the CDR3 is TGCAGCGTTGAACCACGGACAGGGGGGACTGAAGCTTTCTTT.